This TCR beta chain is drawn from a study of T-cell memory formation after mild COVID-19. cDNA libraries for TCR alpha and TCR beta, carrying sample barcodes and UMIs, came from 5'RACE with constant-segment primers. A single record per CDR3 protein comes from TCRdb applying MiXCR to the 5' RACE reads. This sample has around 370,000 distinct CDR3 sequences, with approximately 21% found just once. This clonotype was seen only a few times. This TCR derives from an adult woman who had mild COVID-19 (a few samples of this study predate the infection). Cell type and time point are not known. The sequenced sample consisted of PBMCs or a T cell subset sorted from them (not recorded which).

The CDR3 reads CASRGQGYQETQYF. CDR3 DNA sequence: TGTGCCAGCAGAGGACAGGGATACCAAGAGACCCAGTACTTC. This chain uses TRBV2 with TRBJ2-5; TRBD1 agrees at 8 bases. The CDR3 runs 14 residues. V was clipped by 6 bases and J by 0 bases; unmatched bases: 3. Germline loops: CDR1 SNHLY, CDR2 FYNNEI.